A selection of T cell receptor beta chains follows, all from one sample in a study of T cells in Graves' hyperthyroidism and ophthalmopathy. TCRdb used MiXCR to reprocess the multiplex PCR reads, holding one entry per CDR3 protein. This table holds a few hundred thousand distinct CDR3 sequences, about 16% found once. What was sequenced was blood. The receptors were sampled from a woman younger than 45 with Graves' ophthalmopathy. Both conserved end residues are part of each CDR3. A D gene is named only where the DNA matches it firmly. The size field is filled for only some rows; it gives once, few, many or a size class.

DNA: TGTGCCAGCAGCTTAGCGTTAGGGCAGAATGAAAAACTGTTTTTT; CDR3: CASSLALGQNEKLFF; size: -; J: TRBJ1-4; D: -; V: TRBV7-2
DNA: TGCGCCAGCAGCGAGGGGAGGACTGAAGCTTTCTTT; CDR3: CASSEGRTEAFF; size: -; J: TRBJ1-1; D: -; V: TRBV5-1
DNA: TGCAGTGCTCGGGCTCAACAGGGGAAACCCTACGAGCAGTACTTC; CDR3: CSARAQQGKPYEQYF; size: many; J: TRBJ2-7; D: TRBD1; V: TRBV20-1
DNA: TGTGCCAGCAGCCCGGCCGGGGGCACAGATACGCAGTATTTT; CDR3: CASSPAGGTDTQYF; size: -; J: TRBJ2-3; D: -; V: TRBV9
DNA: TGTGCCAGCGACCTGGAGGGACTAGCGATGACCGGGGAGCTGTTTTTT; CDR3: CASDLEGLAMTGELFF; size: -; J: TRBJ2-2; D: TRBD2; V: TRBV6-1
DNA: TGTGCCAGCAGCCGGACTAGCGGGAGTTTGGCCCAAGAGACCCAGTACTTC; CDR3: CASSRTSGSLAQETQYF; size: many; J: TRBJ2-5; D: TRBD2; V: TRBV7-9
DNA: TGCAGCGTTGATGATCCAGGACTAGCCGCTTGGACGCAGTATTTT; CDR3: CSVDDPGLAAWTQYF; size: -; J: TRBJ2-3; D: TRBD2; V: TRBV29-1
DNA: TGTGCCAGCAGCCGGGCCCCAGACAGGGCGGAGACCCAGTACTTC; CDR3: CASSRAPDRAETQYF; size: few; J: TRBJ2-5; D: TRBD1; V: TRBV7-2
DNA: TGTGCCAGCAGTGAACTAGCGGGAGGCCCCGGGGAGCTGTTTTTT; CDR3: CASSELAGGPGELFF; size: few; J: TRBJ2-2; D: TRBD2; V: TRBV6-1
DNA: TGCGCCAGCAGCTTTCAAGGGATTGGCGGGCGAAGCTCCTACAATGAGCAGTTCTTC; CDR3: CASSFQGIGGRSSYNEQFF; size: -; J: TRBJ2-1; D: -; V: TRBV5-1
DNA: TGTGCCAGCAGCTTACAAGAAGTGAACACTGAAGCTTTCTTT; CDR3: CASSLQEVNTEAFF; size: many; J: TRBJ1-1; D: -; V: TRBV11-2